This T cell receptor beta chain was retrieved from a study of blood T cell repertoires in COVID-19. J lost 6 bases, V lost 2 bases, and 3 bases had no gene match. Germline V gives CDR1 SGHDT, CDR2 YYEEEE. The CDR3 consists of 14 residues. Profiling relied on immunoSEQ multiplex PCR, and the TCRdb table lists in-frame clones only, not all of them. There are roughly 80,000 clones in the sample; roughly 80% occur only once, and 9.9% lies in the top ten. The J gene is TRBJ2-7, the V gene TRBV5-6, with 12 bases matching TRBD1. The sequence derives from a human donor in a cohort sampled during active COVID-19. Source material: peripheral blood. The CDR3 nucleotides are TGTGCCAGCAGCTTCCGGGACAGGGGGCTCGAGCAGTACTTC. This sequence encodes CASSFRDRGLEQYF.